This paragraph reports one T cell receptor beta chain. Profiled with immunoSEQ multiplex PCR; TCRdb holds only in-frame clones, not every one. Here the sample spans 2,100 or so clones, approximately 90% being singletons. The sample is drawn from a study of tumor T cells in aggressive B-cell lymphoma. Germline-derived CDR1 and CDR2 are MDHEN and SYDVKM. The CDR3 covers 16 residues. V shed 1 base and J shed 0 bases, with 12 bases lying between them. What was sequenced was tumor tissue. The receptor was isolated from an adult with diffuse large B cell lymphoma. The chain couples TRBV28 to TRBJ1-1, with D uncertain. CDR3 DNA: TGTGCCAGCAGTTTATCCGAGGGCAGGATGAACACTGAAGCTTTCTTT. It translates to CASSLSEGRMNTEAFF. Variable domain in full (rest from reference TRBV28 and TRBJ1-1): DVKVTQSSRYLVKRTGEKVFLECVQDMDHENMFWYRQDPGLGLRLIYFSYDVKMKEKGDIPEGYSVSREKKERFSLILESASTNQTSMYLCASSLSEGRMNTEAFFGQGTRLTVV.